This T cell receptor (beta chain) was observed in a study of breast tumors, draining lymph nodes, adjacent tissues. This clonotype has ten or more counts. What it binds is not known. Overall study findings and caveats: Compared with lymph nodes, tumors were less diverse; compared with nontumor tissue, more.

TCRdb re-analysed the multiplex PCR reads in MiXCR, keeping a single row per CDR3 protein. The sample has 30,000 to 40,000 distinct CDR3 sequences, roughly 32% seen once. This sequence originates from a female donor with breast cancer. Some clones in this sample may be carry-over from other donors' samples. Sequences were obtained from breast tumor tissue.

CDR3 protein: CASSRYRGTGELFF. As DNA, the CDR3 is TGTGCCAGCAGCCGATACAGGGGGACCGGGGAGCTGTTTTTT. The chain recombines TRBV5-6 with TRBJ2-2, with 8 nucleotides matching TRBD1. The CDR3 is 14 residues long. Germline-derived CDR1 and CDR2 are SGHDT and YYEEEE. Losses at the gene ends were 4 bases for V and 5 bases for J; bases not matched to a gene: 4.